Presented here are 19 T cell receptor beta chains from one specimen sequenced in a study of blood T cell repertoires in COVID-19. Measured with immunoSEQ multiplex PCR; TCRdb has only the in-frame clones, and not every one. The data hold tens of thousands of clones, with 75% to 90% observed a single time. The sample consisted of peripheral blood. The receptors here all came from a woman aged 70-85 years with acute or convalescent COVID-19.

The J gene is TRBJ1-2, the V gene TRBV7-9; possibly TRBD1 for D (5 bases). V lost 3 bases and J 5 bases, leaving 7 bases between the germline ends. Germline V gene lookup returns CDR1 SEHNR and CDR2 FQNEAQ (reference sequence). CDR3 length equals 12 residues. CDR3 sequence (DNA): TGTGCCAGCAGCTTGGGGGGGTATGGCTACACCTTC. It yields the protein CASSLGGYGYTF. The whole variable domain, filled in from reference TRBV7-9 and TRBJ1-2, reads DTGVSQNPRHKITKRGQNVTFRCDPISEHNRLYWYRQTLGQGPEFLTYFQNEAQLEKSRLLSDRFSAERPKGSFSTLEIQRTEQGDSAMYLCASSLGGYGYTFGSGTRLTVV.

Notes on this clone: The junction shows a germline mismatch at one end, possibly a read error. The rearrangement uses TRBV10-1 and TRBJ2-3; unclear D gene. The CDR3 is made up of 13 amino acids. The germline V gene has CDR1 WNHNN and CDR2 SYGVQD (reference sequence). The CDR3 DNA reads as TGCGCCACCAGTTCCCCGGGCACAGATACGCAGTATTTT. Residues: CATSSPGTDTQYF.

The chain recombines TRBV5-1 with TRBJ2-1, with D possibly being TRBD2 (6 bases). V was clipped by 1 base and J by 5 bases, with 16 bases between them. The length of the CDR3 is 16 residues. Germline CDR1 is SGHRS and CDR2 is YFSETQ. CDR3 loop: CASSLWGPGGNNEQFF. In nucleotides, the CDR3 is TGCGCCAGCAGCTTGTGGGGACCTGGAGGGAACAATGAGCAGTTCTTC.

This chain's CDR3 is CSVDYRGDTEAFF. The CDR3 DNA reads as TGCAGCGTCGATTACAGGGGGGACACTGAAGCTTTCTTT. J is TRBJ1-1 and V is TRBV29-1, with 8 nucleotides matching TRBD1. Germline CDR1 reads SQVTM; CDR2 reads ANQGSEA. The CDR3 has 13 amino acids. The V gene end was trimmed by 6 bases and the J gene end by 3 bases; junction bases not matched to a gene: 6.

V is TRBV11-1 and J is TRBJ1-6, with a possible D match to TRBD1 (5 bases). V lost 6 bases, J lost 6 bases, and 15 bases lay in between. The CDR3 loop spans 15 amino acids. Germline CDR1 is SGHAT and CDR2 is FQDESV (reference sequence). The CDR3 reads CASSPRGTSNSPLHF. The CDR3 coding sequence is TGTGCCAGCAGTCCTCGAGGGACTAGTAATTCACCCCTCCACTTT. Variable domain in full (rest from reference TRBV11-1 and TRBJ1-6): EAEVAQSPRYKITEKSQAVAFWCDPISGHATLYWYRQILGQGPELLVQFQDESVVDDSQLPKDRFSAERLKGVDSTLKIQPAELGDSAMYLCASSPRGTSNSPLHFGNGTRLTVT.

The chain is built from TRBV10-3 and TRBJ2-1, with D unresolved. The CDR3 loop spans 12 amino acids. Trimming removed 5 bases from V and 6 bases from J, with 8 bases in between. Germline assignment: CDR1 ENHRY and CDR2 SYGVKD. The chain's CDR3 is CAISLKANEQFF. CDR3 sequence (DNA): TGTGCCATCAGTCTCAAAGCCAATGAGCAGTTCTTC.

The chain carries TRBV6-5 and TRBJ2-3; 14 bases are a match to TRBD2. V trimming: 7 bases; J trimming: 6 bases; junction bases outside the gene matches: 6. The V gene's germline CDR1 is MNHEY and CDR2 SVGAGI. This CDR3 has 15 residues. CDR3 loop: CASTPTSGGADTQYF. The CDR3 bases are TGTGCCAGCACCCCGACTAGCGGGGGGGCCGATACGCAGTATTTT.

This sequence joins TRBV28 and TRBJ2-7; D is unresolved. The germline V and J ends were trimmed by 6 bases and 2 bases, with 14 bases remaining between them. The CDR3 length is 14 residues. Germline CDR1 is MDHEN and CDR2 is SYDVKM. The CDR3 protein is CASRPPGQAYEQYV. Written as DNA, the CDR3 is TGTGCCAGCAGGCCCCCTGGCCAAGCCTACGAGCAGTACGTC.

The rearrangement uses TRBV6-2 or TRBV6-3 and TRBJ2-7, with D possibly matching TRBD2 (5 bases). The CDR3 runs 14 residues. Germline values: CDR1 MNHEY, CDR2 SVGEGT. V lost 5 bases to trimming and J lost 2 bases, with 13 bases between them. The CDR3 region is CASSRTSRAYEQYV. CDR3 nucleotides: TGTGCCAGCAGTAGGACTTCGAGGGCCTACGAGCAGTACGTC.

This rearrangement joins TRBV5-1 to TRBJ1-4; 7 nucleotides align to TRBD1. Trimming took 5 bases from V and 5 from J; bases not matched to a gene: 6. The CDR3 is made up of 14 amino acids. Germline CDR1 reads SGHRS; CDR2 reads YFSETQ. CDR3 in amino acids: CASREGQPNEKLFF. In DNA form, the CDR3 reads TGCGCCAGCAGGGAGGGACAGCCGAATGAAAAACTGTTTTTT.

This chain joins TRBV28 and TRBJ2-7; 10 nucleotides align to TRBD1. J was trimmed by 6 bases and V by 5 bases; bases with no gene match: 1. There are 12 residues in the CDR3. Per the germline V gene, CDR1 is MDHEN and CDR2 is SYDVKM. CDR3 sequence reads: CASSGQGGEQYV. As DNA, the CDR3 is TGTGCCAGCAGTGGACAGGGGGGCGAGCAGTACGTC.

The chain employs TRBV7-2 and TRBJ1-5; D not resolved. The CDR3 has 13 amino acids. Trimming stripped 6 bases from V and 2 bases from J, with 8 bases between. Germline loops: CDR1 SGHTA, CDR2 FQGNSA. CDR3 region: CASSNRGNQPQHF. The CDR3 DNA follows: TGTGCCAGCAGTAATCGAGGCAATCAGCCCCAGCATTTT.

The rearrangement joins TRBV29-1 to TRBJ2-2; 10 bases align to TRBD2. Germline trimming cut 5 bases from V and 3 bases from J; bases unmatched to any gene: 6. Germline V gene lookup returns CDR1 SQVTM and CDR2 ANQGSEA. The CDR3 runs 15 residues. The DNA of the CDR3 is TGCAGCGTTTCGAAGCGGGGGGGCCACACCGGGGAGCTGTTTTTT. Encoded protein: CSVSKRGGHTGELFF.

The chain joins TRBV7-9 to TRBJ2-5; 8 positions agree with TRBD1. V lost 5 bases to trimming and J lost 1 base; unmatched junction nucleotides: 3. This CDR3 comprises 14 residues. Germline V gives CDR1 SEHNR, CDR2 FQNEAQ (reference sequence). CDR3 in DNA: TGTGCCAGCAGCCCGGGGACAGGCCAAGAGACCCAGTACTTC. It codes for CASSPGTGQETQYF.

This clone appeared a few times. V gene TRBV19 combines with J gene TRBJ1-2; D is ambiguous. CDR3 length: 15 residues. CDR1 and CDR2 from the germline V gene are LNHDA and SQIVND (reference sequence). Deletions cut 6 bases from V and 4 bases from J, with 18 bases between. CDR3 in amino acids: CASSSAGRRLYGYTF. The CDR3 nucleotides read TGTGCCAGTAGCTCGGCGGGCAGGCGCCTCTATGGCTACACCTTC.

DNA for the CDR3: TGTGCCAGCAGCCAAGCCCGCGGGGCGGCGGGAGGCGAGGGGGAGACCCAGTACTTC. It encodes CASSQARGAAGGEGETQYF. The chain has TRBV4-2 and TRBJ2-5; 8 nucleotides line up with TRBD2. In germline, CDR1 is LGHNA, CDR2 YNFKEQ. The CDR3 is 19 amino acids. Trimming at V came to 1 base and at J to 5 bases, leaving 18 bases not matched to a gene.

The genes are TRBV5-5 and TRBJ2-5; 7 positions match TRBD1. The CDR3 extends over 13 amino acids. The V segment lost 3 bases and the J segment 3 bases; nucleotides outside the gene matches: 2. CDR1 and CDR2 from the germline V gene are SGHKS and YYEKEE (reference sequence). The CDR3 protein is CASSWTGEETQYF. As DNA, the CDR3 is TGTGCCAGCAGCTGGACAGGAGAAGAGACCCAGTACTTC.

The chain's CDR3 is CASSLSDPRDMNTEAFF. The CDR3 DNA sequence: TGTGCCAGCAGTTTATCTGATCCCCGAGACATGAACACTGAAGCTTTCTTT. The chain employs TRBV28 and TRBJ1-1; no definite D call. V shed 1 base and J shed 0 bases, with 15 bases lying between them. CDR3 length equals 17 residues. CDR1 MDHEN and CDR2 SYDVKM come from the germline V gene.

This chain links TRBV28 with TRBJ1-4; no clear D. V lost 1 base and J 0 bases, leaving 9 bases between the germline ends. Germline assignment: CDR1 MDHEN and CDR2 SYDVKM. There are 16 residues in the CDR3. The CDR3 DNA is TGTGCCAGCAGTTTATACAGAGTCGCAACTAATGAAAAACTGTTTTTT. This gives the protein CASSLYRVATNEKLFF.